This passage covers 9 T cell receptor beta chains from one sample sequenced in a study of OX40 agonist ivuxolimab in advanced cancers. The data were produced by immunoSEQ multiplex PCR, yet TCRdb's version contains in-frame clones alone and is incomplete. The sample records fewer than 85,000 clones, roughly 80% being singletons. The source was CD4+ or CD8+ T cells sorted from blood, collected in a trial of the OX40 agonist ivuxolimab. These TCRs come from an adult with an advanced solid tumor such as melanoma, head and neck, liver or kidney cancer.

The V and J genes are TRBV5-8 and TRBJ2-7; TRBD1 or TRBD2 may be the D gene (6 bases each). This CDR3 spans 16 amino acids. Germline V gives CDR1 SGHTS, CDR2 YDEGEE. V was shortened by 4 bases and J by 8 bases, with 25 bases between the two germline ends. CDR3 DNA: TGTGCCAGCAGCACTGGGGGGCCGATAATGGACCAGAAGCAGTACTTC. This encodes CASSTGGPIMDQKQYF.

This clone was detected once. The V and J genes are TRBV18 and TRBJ2-6; D not resolved. The CDR3 spans 16 residues. Deletions cut 2 bases from V and 0 bases from J, with 8 bases between. Per germline, CDR1 KGHSH and CDR2 LQKENI. For the CDR3, the DNA is TGTGCCAGCTCACCAGTGGCTTTCTCTGGGGCCAACGTCCTGACTTTC. Translation: CASSPVAFSGANVLTF.

The V gene is TRBV11-3, the J gene TRBJ2-7, with 8 bases that match TRBD2. This CDR3 spans 13 amino acids. V was pared by 5 bases and J by 7 bases, with 7 bases of the junction left unmatched. Germline V gene sequence: CDR1 SGHNT, CDR2 YENEEA. CDR3 region: CASSTVPGGEQYF. The CDR3, as DNA: TGTGCCAGCAGCACCGTCCCGGGGGGGGAGCAGTACTTC.

The genes are TRBV6-5 and TRBJ2-7; a weak D match, TRBD2 (7 bases). This CDR3 has 15 residues. V was pared by 2 bases and J by 0 bases, with 11 bases between. Germline V gene sequence: CDR1 MNHEY, CDR2 SVGAGI. As DNA, the CDR3 is TGTGCCAGCAGTTACGGGGGGGCTATCTCCTACGAGCAGTACTTC. Translation: CASSYGGAISYEQYF.

Here the CDR3 reads CASRARGLSYEQYF. The DNA for the CDR3 is TGTGCCAGCAGGGCCCGGGGGTTATCCTACGAGCAGTACTTC. The genes are TRBV28 and TRBJ2-7, with D possibly TRBD2 on 6 matching bases. CDR3 length equals 14 residues. The V gene lost 6 bases and the J gene lost 1 base, with 13 bases spanning the gap. CDR1 and CDR2 from the germline V gene are MDHEN and SYDVKM.

The gene calls are TRBV18 and TRBJ1-1, with 9 bases matching TRBD1. Looked up from germline, CDR1 is KGHSH and CDR2 is LQKENI. The CDR3 is made up of 13 amino acids. V trimming: 5 bases; J trimming: 6 bases; junction bases outside the gene matches: 4. CDR3 in DNA: TGTGCCAGCTCAGGACAGGGGAGCGCTGAAGCTTTCTTT. Translation: CASSGQGSAEAFF.

The chain joins TRBV18 to TRBJ2-1; D is unclear. Trimming removed 0 bases at V and 6 bases at J, with 9 bases between. Germline V CDR1 and CDR2: KGHSH, LQKENI. The CDR3 spans 14 residues. The DNA of the CDR3 is TGTGCCAGCTCACCACCGGCCCCGGTCAATGAGCAGTTCTTC. This encodes CASSPPAPVNEQFF.

CDR3 DNA: TGTGCCAGCGGAACCAGGAGGGTTCACTCTGGAAACACCATATATTTT. This encodes CASGTRRVHSGNTIYF. This rearrangement joins TRBV28 to TRBJ1-3; D not resolved. The V end was cut by 8 bases, the J end by 0 bases, with 17 bases between. The CDR3 is made up of 16 amino acids. Germline values: CDR1 MDHEN, CDR2 SYDVKM.

J is TRBJ2-7 and V is TRBV13; 7 nucleotides align to TRBD1. The CDR3 length is 14 residues. Germline V gene sequence: CDR1 PRHDT, CDR2 FYEKMQ (reference sequence). Trimming removed 7 bases from V and 0 bases from J; junction bases left unmatched: 6. CDR3 residues: CASKTGFLSYEQYF. CDR3 bases: TGTGCCAGCAAGACAGGGTTCCTCTCCTACGAGCAGTACTTC.